The rows below give T cell receptor beta chains drawn from one sample of a study of blood T cell repertoires in COVID-19. Clones were read by immunoSEQ multiplex PCR, and TCRdb kept only the in-frame ones, dropping some. The data contain over 200,000 clones, roughly 91% of them singletons. The sample consisted of PBMCs or T cells enriched from blood (not recorded which). Every receptor here comes from a woman in her thirties with acute COVID-19. The CDR3 runs from the conserved cysteine through the conserved F or W. Fields, in order: D gene, V gene, clone size, J gene, CDR3 protein, CDR3 DNA. A D gene is named only where the DNA matches it firmly. The listing skips clone size in some rows; elsewhere it reads once, few, many or a size class.

d_call: TRBD2; v_call: TRBV6-5; clone_size: once; j_call: TRBJ2-5; cdr3_aa: CASSSPAGTLETQYF; cdr3_nt: TGTGCCAGCAGTAGCCCAGCGGGGACGTTGGAGACCCAGTACTTC
d_call: .; v_call: TRBV29-1; clone_size: .; j_call: TRBJ1-1; cdr3_aa: CSGLGSLNTEAFF; cdr3_nt: TGCAGCGGGTTAGGGAGTCTGAACACTGAAGCTTTCTTT
d_call: .; v_call: TRBV2; clone_size: once; j_call: TRBJ1-6; cdr3_aa: CASSLQDYNSPLHF; cdr3_nt: TGTGCCAGCAGCCTTCAGGATTATAATTCACCCCTCCACTTT
d_call: TRBD2; v_call: TRBV12-5; clone_size: .; j_call: TRBJ2-5; cdr3_aa: CASGVSGTKGETQYF; cdr3_nt: TGTGCTAGTGGTGTAAGCGGGACGAAGGGTGAGACCCAGTACTTC
d_call: .; v_call: TRBV11-2; clone_size: .; j_call: TRBJ2-1; cdr3_aa: CASSFRGPSYNEQFF; cdr3_nt: TGTGCCAGCAGCTTCAGGGGTCCCTCCTACAATGAGCAGTTCTTC
d_call: TRBD1; v_call: TRBV6-1; clone_size: once; j_call: TRBJ2-1; cdr3_aa: CASSEAQGGFNEQFF; cdr3_nt: TGTGCCAGCAGTGAAGCGCAAGGGGGCTTTAATGAGCAGTTCTTC
d_call: TRBD2; v_call: TRBV11-3; clone_size: .; j_call: TRBJ2-3; cdr3_aa: CASSFLAGSDTQYF; cdr3_nt: TGTGCCAGCAGCTTCTTAGCGGGGTCAGATACGCAGTATTTT
d_call: TRBD1; v_call: TRBV19; clone_size: .; j_call: TRBJ1-4; cdr3_aa: CASSWGQGNEKLFF; cdr3_nt: TGTGCCAGTAGTTGGGGACAGGGTAATGAAAAACTGTTTTTT
d_call: TRBD1; v_call: TRBV5-5; clone_size: .; j_call: TRBJ1-2; cdr3_aa: CASRAGTGVYGYTF; cdr3_nt: TGTGCCAGCAGAGCCGGGACAGGAGTTTATGGCTACACCTTC
d_call: TRBD1; v_call: TRBV6-5; clone_size: .; j_call: TRBJ2-7; cdr3_aa: CASSRTGDYEQYF; cdr3_nt: TGTGCCAGCAGTCGGACAGGGGACTACGAGCAGTACTTC
d_call: TRBD1; v_call: TRBV28; clone_size: .; j_call: TRBJ1-4; cdr3_aa: CASSPPGQTEKLFF; cdr3_nt: TGTGCCAGCAGCCCCCCGGGACAGACTGAAAAACTGTTTTTT
d_call: .; v_call: TRBV27; clone_size: .; j_call: TRBJ2-5; cdr3_aa: CASRRENQETQYF; cdr3_nt: TGTGCCAGCAGGCGGGAAAATCAAGAGACCCAGTACTTC
d_call: .; v_call: TRBV28; clone_size: .; j_call: TRBJ1-5; cdr3_aa: CAIGGGVGGNQPQHF; cdr3_nt: TGTGCCATCGGTGGGGGGGTTGGTGGCAATCAGCCCCAGCATTTT
d_call: TRBD1; v_call: TRBV13; clone_size: once; j_call: TRBJ1-6; cdr3_aa: CASSSGQGNSPLHF; cdr3_nt: TGTGCCAGCAGCTCAGGACAGGGGAATTCACCCCTCCACTTT
d_call: .; v_call: TRBV4-1; clone_size: once; j_call: TRBJ1-1; cdr3_aa: CASSQKIQGTNTEAFF; cdr3_nt: TGCGCCAGCAGCCAGAAAATACAGGGAACGAACACTGAAGCTTTCTTT
d_call: .; v_call: TRBV7-2; clone_size: .; j_call: TRBJ2-1; cdr3_aa: CASSPPAGRYNEQFF; cdr3_nt: TGTGCCAGCAGCCCACCGGCGGGGAGATACAATGAGCAGTTCTTC
d_call: TRBD2; v_call: TRBV15; clone_size: once; j_call: TRBJ2-3; cdr3_aa: CATSRGGGSDTQYF; cdr3_nt: TGTGCCACCAGCAGGGGCGGGGGTTCAGATACGCAGTATTTT
d_call: .; v_call: TRBV18; clone_size: .; j_call: TRBJ1-6; cdr3_aa: CASSPTGTDSPLHF; cdr3_nt: TGTGCCAGCTCACCTACAGGGACGGATTCACCCCTCCACTTT
d_call: TRBD1; v_call: TRBV5-6; clone_size: .; j_call: TRBJ1-2; cdr3_aa: CASRDRGGYTF; cdr3_nt: TGTGCCAGCCGGGACAGGGGTGGCTACACCTTC
d_call: TRBD1; v_call: TRBV5-1; clone_size: .; j_call: TRBJ2-2; cdr3_aa: CASSLEGALGGELFF; cdr3_nt: TGCGCCAGCAGCTTGGAGGGGGCGTTGGGCGGGGAGCTGTTTTTT
d_call: TRBD1; v_call: TRBV6-1; clone_size: .; j_call: TRBJ2-7; cdr3_aa: CASSEAGTGRLEQYF; cdr3_nt: TGTGCCAGCAGTGAGGCTGGGACAGGGCGGCTCGAGCAGTACTTC
d_call: .; v_call: TRBV19; clone_size: .; j_call: TRBJ2-7; cdr3_aa: CASGNGVQQYF; cdr3_nt: TGTGCCAGTGGAAACGGAGTCCAGCAGTACTTC
d_call: .; v_call: TRBV30; clone_size: .; j_call: TRBJ2-3; cdr3_aa: CAWGGTGTSTDTQYF; cdr3_nt: TGTGCCTGGGGGGGAACGGGGACTAGCACAGATACGCAGTATTTT
d_call: TRBD1; v_call: TRBV6-2/TRBV6-3; clone_size: .; j_call: TRBJ1-1; cdr3_aa: CASSYSSKGATEAFF; cdr3_nt: TGTGCCAGCAGTTACTCGTCGAAGGGGGCGACTGAAGCTTTCTTT
d_call: .; v_call: TRBV29-1; clone_size: .; j_call: TRBJ1-5; cdr3_aa: CSVVLGPHQPQHF; cdr3_nt: TGCAGCGTTGTGCTGGGGCCACATCAGCCCCAGCATTTT
d_call: .; v_call: TRBV4-1; clone_size: .; j_call: TRBJ1-4; cdr3_aa: CASSLPGREKLFF; cdr3_nt: TGCGCCAGCAGCCTACCGGGGAGGGAAAAACTGTTTTTT
d_call: TRBD1; v_call: TRBV5-1; clone_size: .; j_call: TRBJ1-4; cdr3_aa: CASSKRDRGFTNEKLFF; cdr3_nt: TGCGCCAGCAGCAAACGGGACAGGGGATTCACTAATGAAAAACTGTTTTTT
d_call: .; v_call: TRBV18; clone_size: .; j_call: TRBJ1-1; cdr3_aa: CASSPDSDTEAFF; cdr3_nt: TGTGCCAGCTCACCCGATTCAGACACTGAAGCTTTCTTT
d_call: .; v_call: TRBV16; clone_size: once; j_call: TRBJ2-3; cdr3_aa: CASNPIGVHTDTQYF; cdr3_nt: TGTGCCAGCAATCCGATTGGAGTGCACACAGATACGCAGTATTTT
d_call: TRBD1; v_call: TRBV25-1; clone_size: .; j_call: TRBJ2-3; cdr3_aa: CASSADRTSPDTQYF; cdr3_nt: TGTGCCAGCAGTGCGGACAGGACAAGCCCAGATACGCAGTATTTT
d_call: .; v_call: TRBV27; clone_size: .; j_call: TRBJ1-1; cdr3_aa: CASSLGQNTEAFF; cdr3_nt: TGTGCCAGCAGTTTAGGGCAGAACACTGAAGCTTTCTTT
d_call: .; v_call: TRBV2; clone_size: .; j_call: TRBJ2-7; cdr3_aa: CASSDYSEQYF; cdr3_nt: TGTGCCAGCAGTGACTATAGCGAGCAGTACTTC
d_call: .; v_call: TRBV30; clone_size: .; j_call: TRBJ1-2; cdr3_aa: CAWSVPFGYTF; cdr3_nt: TGTGCCTGGAGTGTTCCTTTTGGCTACACCTTC
d_call: .; v_call: TRBV9; clone_size: .; j_call: TRBJ2-7; cdr3_aa: CASSVASGDSYEQYF; cdr3_nt: TGTGCCAGCAGCGTAGCTTCAGGGGACTCCTACGAGCAGTACTTC
d_call: .; v_call: TRBV7-2; clone_size: .; j_call: TRBJ2-7; cdr3_aa: CASSLGRGSYEQYF; cdr3_nt: TGTGCCAGCAGCTTAGGTCGGGGCTCCTACGAGCAGTACTTC
d_call: TRBD1; v_call: TRBV27; clone_size: .; j_call: TRBJ1-5; cdr3_aa: CASSLFQGGQPQHF; cdr3_nt: TGTGCCAGCAGTTTATTTCAGGGGGGTCAGCCCCAGCATTTT
d_call: TRBD2; v_call: TRBV6-2/TRBV6-3; clone_size: .; j_call: TRBJ2-3; cdr3_aa: CASSFPPGLAGGGSTDTQYF; cdr3_nt: TGTGCCAGCAGTTTTCCACCGGGACTAGCGGGGGGAGGCAGCACAGATACGCAGTATTTT
d_call: .; v_call: TRBV16; clone_size: .; j_call: TRBJ2-5; cdr3_aa: CASSQYGRQETQYF; cdr3_nt: TGTGCCAGCAGCCAATACGGGAGACAAGAGACCCAGTACTTC
d_call: .; v_call: TRBV7-9; clone_size: .; j_call: TRBJ2-7; cdr3_aa: CASSERAYEQYF; cdr3_nt: TGTGCCAGCAGCGAGCGGGCCTACGAGCAGTACTTC
d_call: .; v_call: TRBV6-1; clone_size: .; j_call: TRBJ1-6; cdr3_aa: CASSDTWRNSPLHF; cdr3_nt: TGTGCCAGCAGTGATACCTGGCGGAATTCACCCCTCCACTTT
d_call: .; v_call: TRBV5-5; clone_size: .; j_call: TRBJ1-5; cdr3_aa: CASSLGRRDNQPQHF; cdr3_nt: TGTGCCAGCAGCTTGGGGAGACGGGATAATCAGCCCCAGCATTTT
d_call: .; v_call: TRBV21-1; clone_size: .; j_call: TRBJ1-6; cdr3_aa: CASSKENPRDSPLHF; cdr3_nt: TGTGCCAGCAGCAAAGAAAATCCCCGGGATTCACCCCTCCACTTT
d_call: TRBD1; v_call: TRBV10-1; clone_size: .; j_call: TRBJ1-1; cdr3_aa: CASRAGQVISGEAFF; cdr3_nt: TGCGCCAGCAGAGCCGGACAGGTTATATCCGGTGAAGCTTTCTTT
d_call: TRBD1; v_call: TRBV18; clone_size: few; j_call: TRBJ1-6; cdr3_aa: CASSPGQGVPNLHF; cdr3_nt: TGTGCCAGCTCACCGGGACAGGGGGTCCCGAACCTCCACTTT
d_call: .; v_call: TRBV6-5; clone_size: .; j_call: TRBJ1-1; cdr3_aa: CASSYRVTGNTEAFF; cdr3_nt: TGTGCCAGCAGTTACCGGGTAACAGGGAACACTGAAGCTTTCTTT
d_call: TRBD1; v_call: TRBV19; clone_size: .; j_call: TRBJ1-2; cdr3_aa: CASSIDRGQQRGYTF; cdr3_nt: TGTGCCAGTAGTATTGACAGGGGGCAACAACGTGGCTACACCTTC
d_call: TRBD2; v_call: TRBV2; clone_size: .; j_call: TRBJ2-1; cdr3_aa: CASLGLAGGSSYNEQFF; cdr3_nt: TGTGCCAGCCTCGGACTAGCGGGGGGGAGCTCCTACAATGAGCAGTTCTTC
d_call: .; v_call: TRBV6-2/TRBV6-3; clone_size: .; j_call: TRBJ2-1; cdr3_aa: CASSYSRSGNEQFF; cdr3_nt: TGTGCCAGCAGTTACTCGAGGTCAGGGAATGAGCAGTTCTTC
d_call: .; v_call: TRBV5-6; clone_size: .; j_call: TRBJ2-6; cdr3_aa: CASSFPVSGANVLTF; cdr3_nt: TGTGCCAGCAGCTTTCCGGTCTCTGGGGCCAACGTCCTGACTTTC
d_call: TRBD1; v_call: TRBV30; clone_size: .; j_call: TRBJ2-6; cdr3_aa: CAWHRDRADSGANVLTF; cdr3_nt: TGTGCCTGGCACCGGGACAGGGCTGACTCTGGGGCCAACGTCCTGACTTTC
d_call: .; v_call: TRBV9; clone_size: .; j_call: TRBJ2-3; cdr3_aa: CASSPRQDVTDTQYF; cdr3_nt: TGTGCCAGCAGCCCCCGACAGGATGTCACAGATACGCAGTATTTT
d_call: TRBD1; v_call: TRBV19; clone_size: .; j_call: TRBJ2-1; cdr3_aa: CASSSQGAYNEQFF; cdr3_nt: TGTGCCAGTAGTTCCCAGGGGGCCTACAATGAGCAGTTCTTC
d_call: .; v_call: TRBV5-6; clone_size: .; j_call: TRBJ2-5; cdr3_aa: CASSLAARTQYF; cdr3_nt: TGTGCCAGCAGCTTAGCCGCGAGGACCCAGTACTTC